The T cell receptor beta chain described here comes from a study of T cells in Graves' hyperthyroidism and ophthalmopathy. Trimming pared 4 bases from V and 1 base from J, leaving 7 bases between. This CDR3 is 13 amino acids long. The germline V gene encodes CDR1 LGHNA and CDR2 YNFKEQ. Researchers took RNA transcripts and amplified the TCR beta CDR3 regions from them. An initial round of RT-PCR targeting the TCR CDR3 relied on the HTBI primer set. TCRdb reanalysed the multiplex PCR reads using MiXCR and keeps one entry per CDR3 protein. The repertoire holds about 290,000 distinct CDR3 sequences, with about a sixth as singletons.

Source material: blood. This rearrangement joins TRBV4-2 to TRBJ1-1; D is uncertain. The sequence came from a woman between 55 and 75 years old with Graves' ophthalmopathy. CDR3 DNA: TGTGCCAGCAGCCCTGACACGAACACTGAAGCTTTCTTT. Protein sequence: CASSPDTNTEAFF.